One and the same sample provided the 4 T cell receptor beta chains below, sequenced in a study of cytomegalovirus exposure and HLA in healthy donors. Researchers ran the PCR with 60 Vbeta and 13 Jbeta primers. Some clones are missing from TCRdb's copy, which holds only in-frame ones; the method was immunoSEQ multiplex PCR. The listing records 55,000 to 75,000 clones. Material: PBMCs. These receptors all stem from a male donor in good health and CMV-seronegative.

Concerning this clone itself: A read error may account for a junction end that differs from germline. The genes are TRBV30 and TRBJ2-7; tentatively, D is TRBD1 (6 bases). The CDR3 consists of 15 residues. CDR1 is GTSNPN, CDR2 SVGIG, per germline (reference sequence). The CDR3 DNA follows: TGTGCCGGGAGTGTACGAAGAGGGGGTGAGGACGAGCAGTACTTC. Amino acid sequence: CAGSVRRGGEDEQYF.

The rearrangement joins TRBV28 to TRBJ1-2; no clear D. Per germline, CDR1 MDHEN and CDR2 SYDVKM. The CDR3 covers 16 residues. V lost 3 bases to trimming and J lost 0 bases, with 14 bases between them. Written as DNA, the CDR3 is TGTGCCAGCAGTTTCCTCGTTAGGAGGGCTAACTATGGCTACACCTTC. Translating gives CASSFLVRRANYGYTF.

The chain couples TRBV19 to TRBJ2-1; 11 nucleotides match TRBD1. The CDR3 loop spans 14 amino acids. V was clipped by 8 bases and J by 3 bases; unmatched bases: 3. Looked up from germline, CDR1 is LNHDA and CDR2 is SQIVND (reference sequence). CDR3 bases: TGTGCCAGTTCCGGGACAGGGGGCTACAATGAGCAGTTCTTC. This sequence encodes CASSGTGGYNEQFF.

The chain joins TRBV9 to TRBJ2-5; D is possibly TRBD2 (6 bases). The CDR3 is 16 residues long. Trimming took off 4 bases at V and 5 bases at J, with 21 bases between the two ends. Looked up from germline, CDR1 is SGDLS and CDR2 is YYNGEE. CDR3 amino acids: CASSSPRGTGGETQYF. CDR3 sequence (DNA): TGTGCCAGCAGCTCCCCCCGGGGGACGGGTGGGGAGACCCAGTACTTC.